This T cell receptor (beta chain) was captured in a study of blood T cell repertoires in COVID-19. Germline values: CDR1 SEHNR, CDR2 FQNEAQ (reference sequence). Trimming shortened V by 1 base and J by 8 bases, and 9 bases separated the two germline ends. This CDR3 is 13 amino acids long. Sequenced by immunoSEQ multiplex PCR; TCRdb stores in-frame clones only, minus some. Of 140,000 to 150,000 clones in the sample, 75% to 90% are singletons; the top ten hold roughly 3.6%. The receptor was isolated from a man between 65 and 80 years old who had recovered from COVID-19. V and J are TRBV7-9 and TRBJ2-1, with unresolved D. The sequenced material came from peripheral blood. CDR3 DNA: TGTGCCAGCAGCTTAGAGCTTTTCGATGAGCAGTTCTTC. Amino acids: CASSLELFDEQFF.